This is a list of T cell receptor beta chains from one sample in a study of cytomegalovirus exposure and HLA in healthy donors. TCRdb's table, derived via immunoSEQ multiplex PCR, lists solely in-frame clones and lacks some. Seen here are approximately 97,000 clones, 81% observed once, and the top ten hold roughly 5.1%. The specimen sequenced was PBMCs. These TCRs come from a man aged 35 to 55 in good health and CMV-seropositive. Each CDR3 is given with its conserved first and last residue. Each record gives: clone size, V gene, D gene, J gene, CDR3 protein, CDR3 DNA. The D gene is left open where the match is weak. Size tells how often a clone was seen (once, few, many) or the class of an expanded clone, and some rows leave it out.

abundance: NA
v_gene: TRBV5-4
d_gene: TRBD2
j_gene: TRBJ2-3
CDR3aa: CASSLAGGGRNTQYF
CDR3nt: TGTGCCAGCAGCTTAGCGGGAGGGGGACGGAATACGCAGTATTTT

abundance: NA
v_gene: TRBV2
d_gene: TRBD1
j_gene: TRBJ2-3
CDR3aa: CASRVGQGTDTGDTQYF
CDR3nt: TGTGCCAGCAGGGTGGGACAGGGAACGGACACAGGAGATACGCAGTATTTT

abundance: NA
v_gene: TRBV27
d_gene: TRBD2
j_gene: TRBJ2-3
CDR3aa: CASSFTSGGVTDTQYF
CDR3nt: TGTGCCAGCAGTTTCACTAGCGGGGGGGTAACAGATACGCAGTATTTT

abundance: NA
v_gene: TRBV5-4
d_gene: NA
j_gene: TRBJ1-2
CDR3aa: CASSIDSFYGYTF
CDR3nt: TGTGCCAGCAGCATCGACAGCTTCTATGGCTACACCTTC

abundance: NA
v_gene: TRBV28
d_gene: TRBD1
j_gene: TRBJ1-5
CDR3aa: CASSFWTGTLHQPQHF
CDR3nt: TGTGCCAGCAGTTTCTGGACAGGAACCCTCCATCAGCCCCAGCATTTT

abundance: NA
v_gene: TRBV29-1
d_gene: TRBD1
j_gene: TRBJ2-7
CDR3aa: CSVVVGQGFYEQYF
CDR3nt: TGCAGCGTTGTGGTGGGACAGGGGTTCTACGAGCAGTACTTC

abundance: NA
v_gene: TRBV28
d_gene: NA
j_gene: TRBJ1-5
CDR3aa: CASSVQVYSNQPQHF
CDR3nt: TGTGCCAGCAGTGTACAGGTCTATAGCAATCAGCCCCAGCATTTT

abundance: few
v_gene: TRBV7-9
d_gene: TRBD1
j_gene: TRBJ1-3
CDR3aa: CASSPTGVSGNTIYF
CDR3nt: TGTGCCAGCAGTCCTACAGGGGTTTCTGGAAACACCATATATTTT

abundance: NA
v_gene: TRBV2
d_gene: NA
j_gene: TRBJ1-2
CDR3aa: CASLSWGDGYTF
CDR3nt: TGTGCCAGCCTCTCATGGGGGGATGGCTACACCTTC

abundance: NA
v_gene: TRBV25-1
d_gene: NA
j_gene: TRBJ1-4
CDR3aa: CASSDPGEKLFF
CDR3nt: TGTGCCAGCAGTGACCCGGGTGAAAAACTGTTTTTT

abundance: once
v_gene: TRBV5-5
d_gene: NA
j_gene: TRBJ1-2
CDR3aa: CASSLAQAESNYGYTF
CDR3nt: TGTGCCAGCAGCTTGGCTCAGGCCGAAAGCAACTATGGCTACACCTTC

abundance: NA
v_gene: TRBV2
d_gene: NA
j_gene: TRBJ1-5
CDR3aa: CASMDPRGNQPQHF
CDR3nt: TGTGCCAGTATGGACCCGAGGGGCAATCAGCCCCAGCATTTT

abundance: NA
v_gene: TRBV4-2
d_gene: TRBD2
j_gene: TRBJ2-3
CDR3aa: CASSLTSGRAADTQYF
CDR3nt: TGTGCCAGCAGCCTTACTAGCGGGAGGGCTGCAGATACGCAGTATTTT

abundance: NA
v_gene: TRBV28
d_gene: NA
j_gene: TRBJ2-7
CDR3aa: CAGNGREGGEQYF
CDR3nt: TGTGCCGGAAATGGCAGGGAAGGCGGCGAGCAGTACTTC

abundance: NA
v_gene: TRBV15
d_gene: TRBD1
j_gene: TRBJ2-2
CDR3aa: CATSRDRAATGELFF
CDR3nt: TGTGCCACCAGCAGGGACAGGGCGGCCACCGGGGAGCTGTTTTTT

abundance: NA
v_gene: TRBV5-1
d_gene: TRBD1
j_gene: TRBJ2-5
CDR3aa: CASSTGGWRETQYF
CDR3nt: TGCGCCAGCAGCACAGGGGGGTGGCGAGAGACCCAGTACTTC

abundance: few
v_gene: TRBV5-5
d_gene: NA
j_gene: TRBJ1-3
CDR3aa: CASSAGTTRSGNTIYF
CDR3nt: TGTGCCAGCAGCGCCGGGACAACCCGCTCTGGAAACACCATATATTTT

abundance: NA
v_gene: TRBV15
d_gene: TRBD1
j_gene: TRBJ2-7
CDR3aa: CATSRDRGTGGEQYF
CDR3nt: TGTGCCACCAGCAGAGATCGAGGGACAGGGGGCGAGCAGTACTTC

abundance: NA
v_gene: TRBV29-1
d_gene: NA
j_gene: TRBJ2-1
CDR3aa: CSVGGNEQFF
CDR3nt: TGCAGCGTTGGAGGGAATGAGCAGTTCTTC

abundance: once
v_gene: TRBV5-1
d_gene: NA
j_gene: TRBJ2-5
CDR3aa: CASSRGDSQETQYF
CDR3nt: TGCGCCAGCAGCCGAGGGGACTCCCAAGAGACCCAGTACTTC

abundance: NA
v_gene: TRBV9
d_gene: TRBD1
j_gene: TRBJ2-5
CDR3aa: CASTSGTGPQYF
CDR3nt: TGTGCCAGCACCTCCGGGACAGGTCCCCAGTACTTC

abundance: once
v_gene: TRBV2
d_gene: NA
j_gene: TRBJ1-1
CDR3aa: CASSAFLGGVAEAFF
CDR3nt: TGTGCCAGCAGTGCTTTCCTAGGGGGGGTCGCTGAAGCTTTCTTT

abundance: NA
v_gene: TRBV7-6
d_gene: NA
j_gene: TRBJ1-3
CDR3aa: CASSLGDKASGNTIYF
CDR3nt: TGTGCCAGCAGCTTAGGCGACAAGGCGTCTGGAAACACCATATATTTT

abundance: NA
v_gene: TRBV18
d_gene: TRBD1
j_gene: TRBJ1-2
CDR3aa: CASSPGQLYGYTF
CDR3nt: TGTGCCAGCTCCCCGGGACAGCTCTATGGCTACACCTTC

abundance: NA
v_gene: TRBV2
d_gene: NA
j_gene: TRBJ2-7
CDR3aa: CASRWQGEHEQYF
CDR3nt: TGTGCCAGCAGGTGGCAGGGTGAACACGAGCAGTACTTC

abundance: NA
v_gene: TRBV7-9
d_gene: TRBD2
j_gene: TRBJ2-7
CDR3aa: CASRRLAGGEEQYF
CDR3nt: TGTGCCAGCCGTCGACTAGCGGGAGGGGAAGAGCAGTACTTC

abundance: NA
v_gene: TRBV6-5
d_gene: TRBD1
j_gene: TRBJ1-6
CDR3aa: CASSYETGGNSPLHF
CDR3nt: TGTGCCAGCAGTTACGAGACAGGGGGGAATTCACCCCTCCACTTT

abundance: NA
v_gene: TRBV28
d_gene: NA
j_gene: TRBJ1-1
CDR3aa: CASSYRGGSTEAFF
CDR3nt: TGTGCCAGCAGTTACCGTGGGGGGAGCACTGAAGCTTTCTTT

abundance: NA
v_gene: TRBV7-9
d_gene: TRBD1
j_gene: TRBJ1-1
CDR3aa: CASSETTGIGEAFF
CDR3nt: TGTGCCAGCAGCGAAACGACAGGGATCGGTGAAGCTTTCTTT

abundance: NA
v_gene: TRBV9
d_gene: TRBD1
j_gene: TRBJ1-5
CDR3aa: CASSVGQGGYQPQHF
CDR3nt: TGTGCCAGCAGCGTAGGACAGGGAGGTTATCAGCCCCAGCATTTT

abundance: once
v_gene: TRBV7-9
d_gene: TRBD1
j_gene: TRBJ1-2
CDR3aa: CASSPQGTGDGYTF
CDR3nt: TGTGCCAGCAGCCCTCAGGGGACAGGGGATGGCTACACCTTC

abundance: NA
v_gene: TRBV6-1
d_gene: TRBD1
j_gene: TRBJ2-3
CDR3aa: CASSGGTGIRDTQYF
CDR3nt: TGTGCCAGCAGTGGGGGGACAGGGATCAGAGATACGCAGTATTTT

abundance: NA
v_gene: TRBV6-4
d_gene: NA
j_gene: TRBJ1-5
CDR3aa: CASSGDQPQHF
CDR3nt: TGTGCCAGCAGTGGAGATCAGCCCCAGCATTTT

abundance: NA
v_gene: TRBV10-2
d_gene: NA
j_gene: TRBJ1-1
CDR3aa: CASSDGPGEGNTEAFF
CDR3nt: TGCGCCAGCAGTGATGGGCCGGGGGAGGGGAACACTGAAGCTTTCTTT

abundance: NA
v_gene: TRBV30
d_gene: NA
j_gene: TRBJ2-5
CDR3aa: CAWSPDLAETQYF
CDR3nt: TGTGCCTGGAGTCCGGACTTAGCAGAGACCCAGTACTTC

abundance: few
v_gene: TRBV5-8
d_gene: NA
j_gene: TRBJ2-4
CDR3aa: CASSLYSGIQYF
CDR3nt: TGTGCCAGCAGCCTGTATTCGGGCATTCAGTACTTC

abundance: NA
v_gene: TRBV27
d_gene: NA
j_gene: TRBJ1-2
CDR3aa: CASSQGARGFYGYTF
CDR3nt: TGTGCCAGCAGTCAAGGGGCCCGGGGGTTTTATGGCTACACCTTC

abundance: NA
v_gene: TRBV19
d_gene: TRBD1
j_gene: TRBJ1-2
CDR3aa: CASSDGQVNYGYTF
CDR3nt: TGTGCCAGTAGTGATGGACAGGTTAACTATGGCTACACCTTC

abundance: NA
v_gene: TRBV30
d_gene: NA
j_gene: TRBJ2-5
CDR3aa: CAWSLRGTGLGAQYF
CDR3nt: TGTGCCTGGAGCCTTCGGGGGACCGGCCTTGGCGCCCAGTACTTC

abundance: NA
v_gene: TRBV6-5
d_gene: NA
j_gene: TRBJ2-5
CDR3aa: CASMRGSGRETQYF
CDR3nt: TGTGCCAGCATGAGAGGGAGCGGTAGGGAGACCCAGTACTTC

abundance: NA
v_gene: TRBV10-3
d_gene: TRBD1
j_gene: TRBJ2-7
CDR3aa: CAISAGGPTYEQYF
CDR3nt: TGTGCCATCAGTGCAGGGGGCCCGACCTACGAGCAGTACTTC

abundance: NA
v_gene: TRBV19
d_gene: NA
j_gene: TRBJ1-5
CDR3aa: CASNLGRGYQPQHF
CDR3nt: TGTGCCAGTAATTTAGGCAGGGGTTATCAGCCCCAGCATTTT